One sample yielded the 32 T cell receptor beta chains listed below, sequenced in a study of T cell repertoires in cytomegalovirus infection. TCRdb ran MiXCR on the reads and lists one entry per CDR3 protein. There are hundreds of thousands of distinct CDR3 sequences in the sample; less than 40% occur only once, and 2.5% to 3.5% lies in the top ten. Sequences were obtained from PBMCs. Receptors originate from a human donor in good health (CMV status not recorded). Some clones in this sample may be carry-over from other donors' samples.

This clonotype has ten or more counts. The chain couples TRBV6-1 to TRBJ2-7; 7 bases fit TRBD1. The ends lost 7 bases at V and 0 bases at J; junction bases unmatched: 9. The CDR3 loop spans 15 amino acids. CDR1 is MNHNS, CDR2 SASEGT, per germline. CDR3 DNA sequence: TGTGCCAGCACTCAGGTGGGGACAGACTCCTACGAGCAGTACTTC. This codes for CASTQVGTDSYEQYF.

This clonotype was detected a few times. The CDR3 DNA reads TGTGCCAGCAGTTTTGAGGGGCTCTCTGGCTACACCTTC. Translated: CASSFEGLSGYTF. The chain recombines TRBV27 with TRBJ1-2; D might be TRBD1 (5 bases). The CDR3 is made up of 13 amino acids. V lost 3 bases and J lost 7, with 12 bases in between. Germline assignment: CDR1 MNHEY and CDR2 SMNVEV (reference sequence).

As DNA, the CDR3 is TGTGCCAGCATCCCAGGGACAGGGCTCACAGATACGCAGTATTTT. This sequence encodes CASIPGTGLTDTQYF. V is TRBV7-8 and J is TRBJ2-3, with 9 positions matching TRBD1. The germline CDR1 and CDR2 sequences are SGHVS and FQNEAQ. This CDR3 has 15 amino acids. The V and J ends lost 7 bases and 2 bases, in that order; junction bases with no gene match: 7.

With regard to this clonotype: Its ends do not fully match the called genes, so a read error is possible. The chain employs TRBV7-2 and TRBJ1-4; TRBD1 is a possible D gene (5 bases). The CDR3 sequence is 15 residues long. The germline V gene has CDR1 SGHTA and CDR2 FQGNSA. CDR3 sequence: CASSWDGATNEKLSF. CDR3 bases: TGTGCCAGCAGCTGGGACGGTGCAACTAATGAAAAACTGTCTTTT.

This clonotype showed up many times. The chain couples TRBV7-8 to TRBJ2-5; D unresolved. Germline V lookup: CDR1 SGHVS, CDR2 FQNEAQ. V gave up 5 bases and J gave up 1 base, with 5 bases separating them. The CDR3 has 12 amino acids. The CDR3 sequence: CASSALQETQYF. The CDR3 DNA sequence: TGTGCCAGCAGCGCGCTCCAAGAGACCCAGTACTTC.

This clonotype was seen only once. An end of the junction does not agree with germline; a read error may underlie this. The gene calls are TRBV28 and TRBJ2-6, with D maybe TRBD1 (5 bases). Germline values: CDR1 MDHEN, CDR2 SYDVKM. This CDR3 has 18 amino acids. The CDR3 sequence: CASSLLESERAGANALTF. CDR3 in DNA: TGTGCCAGCAGTTTATTAGAGTCAGAAAGAGCTGGGGCCAACGCCCTGACTTTC.

This clonotype was seen ten or more times. The chain couples TRBV7-2 to TRBJ1-4; no definite D call. The CDR3 is made up of 13 amino acids. Trimming pared 5 bases from V and 5 bases from J, leaving 9 bases between. The germline V gene has CDR1 SGHTA and CDR2 FQGNSA. CDR3 coding DNA: TGTGCCAGCAGCCGAGTCATAAATGAAAAACTGTTTTTT. Residues: CASSRVINEKLFF.

The chain employs TRBV12-3 or TRBV12-4 and TRBJ2-5, with D unclear. Between the trimmed V and J ends, which lost 5 bases and 4 bases, there was a span of 11 bases. The CDR3 covers 13 residues. The CDR3 nucleotides are TGTGCCAGCAGTCTCACGGTAGGAGAGACCCAGTACTTC. Amino acids: CASSLTVGETQYF.

The chain couples TRBV7-8 to TRBJ1-3; 7 nucleotides match TRBD1. Germline loops: CDR1 SGHVS, CDR2 FQNEAQ. V was pared by 4 bases and J by 1 base, with 19 bases of the junction left unmatched. This CDR3 is built from 20 residues. DNA for the CDR3: TGTGCCAGCAGCTATTGGTTTTTGGGACAGACTCCTCAATCTGGAAACACCATATATTTT. As protein: CASSYWFLGQTPQSGNTIYF.

About this clonotype itself: The junction does not match germline at one end; this may be a read error. V gene TRBV7-3 combines with J gene TRBJ1-1; 9 bases fit TRBD1. Germline CDR1 is SGHTA and CDR2 is FQGTGA. The length of the CDR3 is 13 residues. The CDR3 region is CVSSLDRGTEAFF. CDR3 coding DNA: TGTGTCAGCAGCTTAGACAGGGGGACTGAAGCTTTCTTT. The entire variable domain, with the rest obtained from reference TRBV7-3 and TRBJ1-1, is as follows: GAGVSQTPSNKVTEKGKYVELRCDPISGHTALYWYRQSLGQGPEFLIYFQGTGAADDSGLPNDRFFAVRPEGSVSTLKIQRTERGDSAVYLCVSSLDRGTEAFFGQGTRLTVV.

This chain joins TRBV4-1 and TRBJ2-3, with TRBD1 matching 7 bases. This CDR3 is 17 amino acids long. CDR1 is MGHRA and CDR2 is YSYEKL in the germline V gene. The V segment lost 1 base and the J segment 0 bases; nucleotides outside the gene matches: 7. The CDR3 loop is CASSQAGDRASTDTQYF. For the CDR3, the DNA is TGCGCCAGCAGCCAAGCCGGCGACAGGGCTAGCACAGATACGCAGTATTTT.

On this clonotype: The conserved phenylalanine or tryptophan is not found at the CDR3 terminus, so this likely reflects a read error. The V gene is TRBV28, the J gene TRBJ2-1, with 9 bases aligning to TRBD2. The germline V gene has CDR1 MDHEN and CDR2 SYDVKM. The trim removed 8 bases at V and 5 bases at J, leaving 10 bases unmatched. The CDR3 is 15 amino acids. CDR3 bases: TGTGCCAGCGTATTAGCGGGAGTAATCGACAATGAGCAGTTCTTA. It encodes CASVLAGVIDNEQFL.

This chain joins TRBV14 and TRBJ2-3; a weak D match, TRBD2 (7 bases). CDR1 SGHDN and CDR2 FVKESK come from the germline V gene. V was clipped by 6 bases and J by 0 bases, with 13 bases between them. The CDR3 covers 15 residues. CDR3 in DNA: TGTGCCAGCAGTCGGGGGGCTACTAGCACAGATACGCAGTATTTT. It yields the protein CASSRGATSTDTQYF.

The genes are TRBV28 and TRBJ1-2, with 9 bases that match TRBD1. In germline, CDR1 is MDHEN, CDR2 SYDVKM. This CDR3 region has 15 residues. The ends lost 6 bases at V and 7 bases at J; junction bases unmatched: 12. This CDR3 is CASRRLDRGALGYTF. The CDR3 DNA follows: TGTGCCAGCAGGAGGCTCGACAGGGGGGCCCTTGGCTACACCTTC.

This clonotype was found a few times. The final CDR3 position lacks the conserved phenylalanine or tryptophan, pointing to a likely read error. The V and J genes are TRBV7-8 and TRBJ2-5; 8 bases agree with TRBD1. This CDR3 comprises 14 residues. Losses at the gene ends were 3 bases for V and 5 bases for J; bases not matched to a gene: 5. The germline V gene encodes CDR1 SGHVS and CDR2 FQNEAQ. The CDR3 coding sequence is TGTGCCAGCAGCTTCCGGACAGGGTCCGAGACCCAGTACTTA. Translating it yields CASSFRTGSETQYL.

The gene calls are TRBV5-1 and TRBJ2-3; D unclear. The length of the CDR3 is 15 residues. CDR1 SGHRS and CDR2 YFSETQ come from the germline V gene. Trimming shortened V by 3 bases and J by 1 base, and 12 bases separated the two germline ends. Here the CDR3 reads CASSSTRSGTDTQYF. The CDR3 DNA sequence: TGCGCCAGCAGCTCTACCCGAAGCGGCACAGATACGCAGTATTTT.

This clonotype was recorded at least ten times. The chain carries TRBV7-6 and TRBJ2-3, with a tentative D call TRBD2 (6 bases). The germline V gene encodes CDR1 SGHVS and CDR2 FNYEAQ. The CDR3 totals 14 residues. Trimming removed 2 bases from V and 2 bases from J, with 8 bases in between. The CDR3 bases are TGTGCCAGCAGCTTATGGACTAACACAGATACGCAGTATTTT. Encoded protein: CASSLWTNTDTQYF.

This clonotype was seen only a few times. The chain has TRBV7-2 and TRBJ2-6, with 7 bases aligning to TRBD1. In germline, CDR1 is SGHTA, CDR2 FQGNSA. Trimming removed 8 bases from V and 2 bases from J; junction bases left unmatched: 6. The CDR3 is 15 amino acids. CDR3 sequence reads: CASPKGAPGANVLTF. CDR3 DNA sequence: TGTGCCAGCCCCAAGGGGGCCCCTGGGGCCAACGTCCTGACTTTC.

The rearrangement uses TRBV7-9 and TRBJ2-1; 8 positions agree with TRBD1. This CDR3 comprises 17 residues. CDR1 is SEHNR, CDR2 FQNEAQ, per germline (reference sequence). The V and J ends lost 5 bases and 6 bases, in that order; junction bases with no gene match: 15. The CDR3 sequence: CASSRPLDRGGVNEQFF. As DNA, the CDR3 is TGTGCCAGCAGCCGGCCCTTAGACAGGGGCGGCGTCAATGAGCAGTTCTTC.

As for this clonotype: The germline gene is not matched at one end of the junction; a read error may be the cause. The J gene is TRBJ1-5, the V gene TRBV7-2; 8 bases fit TRBD1. The V gene's germline CDR1 is SGHTA and CDR2 FQGNSA. CDR3 length equals 14 residues. The CDR3 sequence: CARSSRTGNQPQHF. CDR3 in DNA: TGTGCCAGAAGCTCTCGGACAGGGAATCAGCCCCAGCATTTT.

The chain links TRBV7-9 to TRBJ2-3; TRBD2 aligns across 11 bases. In germline, CDR1 is SEHNR, CDR2 FQNEAQ (reference sequence). The CDR3 covers 17 residues. The V segment lost 5 bases and the J segment 2 bases; nucleotides outside the gene matches: 9. The CDR3 bases are TGTGCCAGCAGCCCGGGGATAGCGGGAGGGTCCACAGATACGCAGTATTTT. Translated: CASSPGIAGGSTDTQYF. The full variable domain, rest sourced from reference TRBV7-9 and TRBJ2-3, is DTGVSQNPRHKITKRGQNVTFRCDPISEHNRLYWYRQTLGQGPEFLTYFQNEAQLEKSRLLSDRFSAERPKGSFSTLEIQRTEQGDSAMYLCASSPGIAGGSTDTQYFGPGTRLTVL.

There are a few counts of this clonotype. V is TRBV20-1 and J is TRBJ1-6; D perhaps matches TRBD1 (6 bases). Trimming stripped 6 bases from V and 6 bases from J, with 18 bases between. The CDR3 extends over 15 amino acids. CDR1 is DFQATT and CDR2 is SNEGSKA in the germline V gene (reference sequence). CDR3 amino acids: CSARRSGAPNSPLHF. The CDR3 region has the DNA TGCAGTGCAAGAAGGTCAGGGGCCCCTAATTCACCCCTCCACTTT.

For this clonotype: A much larger clone differs by one base, so this may be a read error. V and J are TRBV6-1 and TRBJ1-5; no clear D gene. CDR1 is MNHNS, CDR2 SASEGT, per germline. CDR3 length: 13 amino acids. The CDR3 region has the DNA TGTGCCAGCAGTGAATTTGGCAATCAGCCCCATCATTTT. It translates to CASSEFGNQPHHF.

The rearrangement joins TRBV19 to TRBJ2-1, with 11 bases lining up with TRBD2. The CDR3 runs 15 residues. Germline trimming cut 10 bases from V and 10 bases from J; bases unmatched to any gene: 15. Germline V gene lookup returns CDR1 LNHDA and CDR2 SQIVND (reference sequence). CDR3 residues: CAISVLAGVSGEQFF. In nucleotides, the CDR3 is TGTGCCATTAGCGTACTAGCGGGAGTTTCAGGGGAGCAGTTCTTC. The entire variable domain, with the rest obtained from reference TRBV19 and TRBJ2-1, is as follows: DGGITQSPKYLFRKEGQNVTLSCEQNLNHDAMYWYRQDPGQGLRLIYYSQIVNDFQKGDIAEGYSVSREKKESFPLTVTSAQKNPTAFYLCAISVLAGVSGEQFFGPGTRLTVL.

This chain joins TRBV7-2 and TRBJ2-3, with D hard to call. Germline V lookup: CDR1 SGHTA, CDR2 FQGNSA. The CDR3 sequence is 15 residues long. Trimming pared 1 base from V and 5 bases from J, leaving 13 bases between. CDR3 nucleotide sequence: TGTGCCAGCAGCTTAGTCGGCAGAAGGGAAGATACGCAGTATTTT. This encodes CASSLVGRREDTQYF.

This clonotype was found a few times. V is TRBV19 and J is TRBJ2-1; 8 bases are shared with TRBD2. Germline CDR1 and CDR2: LNHDA and SQIVND (reference sequence). CDR3 length: 14 amino acids. Germline trimming cut 3 bases from V and 9 bases from J; bases unmatched to any gene: 7. Written as DNA, the CDR3 is TGTGCCAGTAGTATTACAGCGGGAGCCCTTGAGCAGTTCTTC. Its translation: CASSITAGALEQFF.

DNA for the CDR3: TGTGCCACCAGTGATTTGAGTAGTGAAGCTTTCTTT. Translated, it gives CATSDLSSEAFF. V gene TRBV24-1 combines with J gene TRBJ1-1; D is unclear. With 0 bases removed from V and 7 bases from J, the gap between germline ends came to 5 bases. The CDR3 has 12 amino acids. The germline V gene encodes CDR1 KGHDR and CDR2 SFDVKD.

This CDR3 is CASSLQEGHGAASTEAFF. In nucleotides, the CDR3 is TGTGCCAGCAGCCTACAAGAGGGGCACGGGGCGGCGAGCACTGAAGCTTTCTTT. This sequence joins TRBV14 and TRBJ1-1; D possibly corresponds to TRBD1 (5 bases). The CDR3 loop spans 18 amino acids. V lost 4 bases to trimming and J lost 4 bases, with 25 bases between them. Germline V gene lookup returns CDR1 SGHDN and CDR2 FVKESK.

The rearrangement uses TRBV28 and TRBJ2-7; D not resolved. This CDR3 spans 12 amino acids. The germline V and J ends were trimmed by 1 base and 5 bases, with 6 bases remaining between them. Germline-derived CDR1 and CDR2 are MDHEN and SYDVKM. For the CDR3, the DNA is TGTGCCAGCAGTTTATCAGTCGACGAGCAGTACTTC. Translation gives CASSLSVDEQYF.

CDR3 sequence reads: CASRYGQSSYEQYF. DNA for the CDR3: TGTGCCAGCAGATACGGACAGAGCTCCTACGAGCAGTACTTC. The J gene is TRBJ2-7, the V gene TRBV6-8; D possibly corresponds to TRBD1 (6 bases). The ends were cut back, 6 bases at V and 0 bases at J, with 12 bases in the middle. From germline, CDR1 is MNHGY and CDR2 SAAAGT. The CDR3 is 14 residues long.

V usage is TRBV5-1 and J usage is TRBJ2-5, with a weak D call TRBD1 (5 bases). V lost 0 bases, J lost 7 bases, and 13 bases lay in between. Per germline, CDR1 SGHRS and CDR2 YFSETQ. CDR3 length: 14 amino acids. This chain's CDR3 is CASSLGSQGATQYF. CDR3 coding DNA: TGCGCCAGCAGCTTGGGCTCCCAAGGGGCGACCCAGTACTTC.

This clonotype occurred many times. The chain is built from TRBV28 and TRBJ1-2; possibly TRBD1 for D (5 bases). The V gene lost 6 bases and the J gene lost 0 bases, with 14 bases spanning the gap. The CDR3 is 15 residues long. CDR1 is MDHEN and CDR2 is SYDVKM in the germline V gene. This CDR3 reads CASRPTGRTNYGYTF. The CDR3 coding sequence is TGTGCCAGCAGGCCTACAGGCCGCACTAACTATGGCTACACCTTC.